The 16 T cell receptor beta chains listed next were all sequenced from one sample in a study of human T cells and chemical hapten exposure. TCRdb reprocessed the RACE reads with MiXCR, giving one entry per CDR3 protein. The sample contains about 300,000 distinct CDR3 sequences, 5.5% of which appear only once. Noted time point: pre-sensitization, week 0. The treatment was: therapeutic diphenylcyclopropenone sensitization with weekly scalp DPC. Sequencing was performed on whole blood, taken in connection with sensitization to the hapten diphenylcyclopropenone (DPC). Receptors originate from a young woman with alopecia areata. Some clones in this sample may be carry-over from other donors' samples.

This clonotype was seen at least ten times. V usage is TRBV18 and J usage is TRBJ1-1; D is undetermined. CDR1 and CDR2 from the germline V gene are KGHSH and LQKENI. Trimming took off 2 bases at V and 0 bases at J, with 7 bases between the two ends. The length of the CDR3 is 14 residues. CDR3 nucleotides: TGTGCCAGCTCACCATCGACCGTGAACACTGAAGCTTTCTTT. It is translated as CASSPSTVNTEAFF.

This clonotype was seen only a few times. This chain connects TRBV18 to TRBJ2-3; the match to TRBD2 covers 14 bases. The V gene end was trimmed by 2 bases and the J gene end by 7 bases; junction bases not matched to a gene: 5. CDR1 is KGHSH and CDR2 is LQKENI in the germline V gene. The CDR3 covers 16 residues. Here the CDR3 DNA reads TGTGCCAGCTCACCAAAGGGACTAGCGGGGGCAAATACGCAGTATTTT. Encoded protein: CASSPKGLAGANTQYF.

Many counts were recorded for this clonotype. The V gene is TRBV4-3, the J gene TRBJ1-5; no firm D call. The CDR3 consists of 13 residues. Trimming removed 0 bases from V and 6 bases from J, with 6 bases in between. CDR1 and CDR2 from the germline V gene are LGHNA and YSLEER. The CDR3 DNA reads TGCGCCAGCAGCCAAGAGGTGCTTCAGCCCCAGCATTTT. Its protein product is CASSQEVLQPQHF.

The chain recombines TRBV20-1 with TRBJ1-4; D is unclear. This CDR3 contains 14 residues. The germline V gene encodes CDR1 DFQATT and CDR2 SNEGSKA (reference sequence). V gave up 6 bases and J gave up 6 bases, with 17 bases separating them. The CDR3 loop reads CSAVPPGYHEKLFF. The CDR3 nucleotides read TGCAGTGCCGTCCCCCCCGGCTACCATGAAAAACTGTTTTTT.

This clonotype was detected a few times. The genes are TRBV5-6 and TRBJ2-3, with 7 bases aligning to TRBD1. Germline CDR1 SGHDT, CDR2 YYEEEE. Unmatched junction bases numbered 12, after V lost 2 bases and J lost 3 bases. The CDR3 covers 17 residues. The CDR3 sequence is CASSLKRGQYVTDTQYF. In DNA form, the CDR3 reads TGTGCCAGCAGCTTAAAGAGGGGGCAGTATGTTACAGATACGCAGTATTTT. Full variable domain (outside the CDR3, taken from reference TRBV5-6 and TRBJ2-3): DAGVTQSPTHLIKTRGQQVTLRCSPKSGHDTVSWYQQALGQGPQFIFQYYEEEERQRGNFPDRFSGHQFPNYSSELNVNALLLGDSALYLCASSLKRGQYVTDTQYFGPGTRLTVL.

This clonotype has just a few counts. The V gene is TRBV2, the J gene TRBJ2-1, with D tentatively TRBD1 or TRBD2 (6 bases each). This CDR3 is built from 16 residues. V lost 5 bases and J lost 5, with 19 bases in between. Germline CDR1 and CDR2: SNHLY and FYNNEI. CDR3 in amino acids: CASSLLLGGGNNEQFF. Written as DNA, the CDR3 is TGTGCCAGCAGTCTCCTCCTAGGAGGGGGAAACAATGAGCAGTTCTTC.

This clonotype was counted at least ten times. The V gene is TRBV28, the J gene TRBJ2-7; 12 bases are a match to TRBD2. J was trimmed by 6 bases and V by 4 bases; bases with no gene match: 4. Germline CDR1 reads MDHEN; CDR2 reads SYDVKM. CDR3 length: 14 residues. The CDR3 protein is CASSSSGGALEQYF. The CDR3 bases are TGTGCCAGCAGTTCTAGCGGGGGGGCCCTCGAGCAGTACTTC.

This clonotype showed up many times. The CDR3 sequence is CSANAGGVGTDTQYF. Here the CDR3 DNA reads TGCAGTGCCAATGCCGGGGGAGTGGGCACAGATACGCAGTATTTT. This chain links TRBV20-1 with TRBJ2-3; D possibly corresponds to TRBD2 (6 bases). Per germline, CDR1 DFQATT and CDR2 SNEGSKA (reference sequence). Between the trimmed V and J ends, which lost 6 bases and 1 base, there was a span of 17 bases. This CDR3 is built from 15 residues.

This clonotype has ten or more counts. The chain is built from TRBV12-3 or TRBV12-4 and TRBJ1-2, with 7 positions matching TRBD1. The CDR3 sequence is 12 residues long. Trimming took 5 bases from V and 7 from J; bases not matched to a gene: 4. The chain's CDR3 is CASSLDRAGYTF. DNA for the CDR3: TGTGCCAGCAGTCTAGACAGGGCTGGCTACACCTTC.

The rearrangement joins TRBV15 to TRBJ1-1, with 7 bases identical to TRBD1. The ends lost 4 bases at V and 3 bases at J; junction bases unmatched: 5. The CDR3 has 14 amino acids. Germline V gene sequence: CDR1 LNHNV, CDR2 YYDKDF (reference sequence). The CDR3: CATSMTGRHTEAFF. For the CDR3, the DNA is TGTGCCACCAGCATGACAGGGAGGCACACTGAAGCTTTCTTT.

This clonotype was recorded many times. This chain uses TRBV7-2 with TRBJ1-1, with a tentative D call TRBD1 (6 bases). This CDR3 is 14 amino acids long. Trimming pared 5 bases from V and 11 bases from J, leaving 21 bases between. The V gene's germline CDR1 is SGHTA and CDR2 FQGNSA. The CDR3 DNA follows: TGTGCCAGCAGCGTAACCCAGGGGATACTGCAGGCTTTCTTT. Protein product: CASSVTQGILQAFF.

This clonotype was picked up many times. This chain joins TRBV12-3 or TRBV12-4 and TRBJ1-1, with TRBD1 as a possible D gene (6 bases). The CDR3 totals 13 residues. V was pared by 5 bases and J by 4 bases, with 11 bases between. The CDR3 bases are TGTGCCAGCAGTGAGCAGGGGCCCACTGAAGCTTTCTTT. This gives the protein CASSEQGPTEAFF.

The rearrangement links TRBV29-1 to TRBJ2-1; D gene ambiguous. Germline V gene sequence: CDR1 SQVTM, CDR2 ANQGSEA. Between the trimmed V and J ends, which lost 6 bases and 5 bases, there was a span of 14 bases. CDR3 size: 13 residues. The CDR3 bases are TGCAGCGTAGCACACTTTATTCACAATGAGCAGTTCTTC. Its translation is CSVAHFIHNEQFF.

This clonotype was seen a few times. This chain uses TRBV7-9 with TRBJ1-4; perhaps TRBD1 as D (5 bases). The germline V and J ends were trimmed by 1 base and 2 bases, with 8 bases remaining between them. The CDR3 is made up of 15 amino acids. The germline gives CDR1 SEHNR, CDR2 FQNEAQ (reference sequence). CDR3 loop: CASSLGAGTNEKLFF. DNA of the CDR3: TGTGCCAGCAGCTTAGGGGCAGGGACTAATGAAAAACTGTTTTTT. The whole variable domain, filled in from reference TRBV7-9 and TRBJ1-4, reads DTGVSQNPRHKITKRGQNVTFRCDPISEHNRLYWYRQTLGQGPEFLTYFQNEAQLEKSRLLSDRFSAERPKGSFSTLEIQRTEQGDSAMYLCASSLGAGTNEKLFFGSGTQLSVL.

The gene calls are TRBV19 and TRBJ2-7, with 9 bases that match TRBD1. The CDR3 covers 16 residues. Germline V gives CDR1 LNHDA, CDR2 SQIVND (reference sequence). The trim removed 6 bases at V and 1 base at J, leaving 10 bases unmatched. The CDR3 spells CASSGAGTGISYEQYF. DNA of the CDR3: TGTGCCAGTAGCGGCGCAGGGACAGGGATATCCTACGAGCAGTACTTC.

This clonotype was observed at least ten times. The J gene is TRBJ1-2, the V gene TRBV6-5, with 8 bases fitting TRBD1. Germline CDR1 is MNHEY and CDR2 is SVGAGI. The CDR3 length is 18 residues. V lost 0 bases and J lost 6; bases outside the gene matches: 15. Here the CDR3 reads CASSYSRISAPGGNGYTF. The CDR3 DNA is TGTGCCAGCAGTTACTCCAGGATCTCCGCTCCAGGGGGCAATGGCTACACCTTC.